Included here is one T cell receptor beta chain sequence, with context. Its antigen is not known. These data come from a study of CD8 T cells in ankylosing spondylitis. The germline CDR1 and CDR2 sequences are MNHEY and SVGEGT. Trimming removed 7 bases from V and 6 bases from J; junction bases left unmatched: 9. The CDR3 has 14 residues. TCRdb re-analysed the 5' RACE reads in MiXCR, keeping a single row per CDR3 protein. The sample comprises more than 250,000 distinct CDR3 sequences, 8% of which are singletons, and about 14% rests with the top ten. Findings and caveats of the study: There was a TCR beta motif, made of several highly homologous variants, that appeared characteristic of ankylosing spondylitis blood.

The gene calls are TRBV6-2 or TRBV6-3 and TRBJ2-1; TRBD2 agrees at 7 bases. This TCR derives from a male donor with ankylosing spondylitis. The sequenced sample was blood, either unsorted or a sorted T cell fraction (not recorded which). The CDR3 spells CASTLAEWANEQFF. The CDR3 nucleotides read TGTGCCAGCACTCTAGCGGAGTGGGCCAATGAGCAGTTCTTC.